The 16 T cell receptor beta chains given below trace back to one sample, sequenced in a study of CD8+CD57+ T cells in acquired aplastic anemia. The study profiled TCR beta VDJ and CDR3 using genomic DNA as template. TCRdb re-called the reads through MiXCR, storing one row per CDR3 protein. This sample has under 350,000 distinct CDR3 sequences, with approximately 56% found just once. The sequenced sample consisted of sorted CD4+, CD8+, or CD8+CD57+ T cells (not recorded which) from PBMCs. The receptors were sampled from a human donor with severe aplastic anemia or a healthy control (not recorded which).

This chain's CDR3 is CASSFDGIRDLNTEAFF. CDR3 nucleotides: TGTGCCAGCAGCTTCGACGGAATACGGGACTTGAACACTGAAGCTTTCTTT. This rearrangement joins TRBV7-9 to TRBJ1-1; D is possibly TRBD1 (5 bases). The CDR3 is made up of 17 amino acids. The V and J ends lost 3 bases and 0 bases respectively, with 17 bases between them. The germline CDR1 and CDR2 sequences are SEHNR and FQNEAQ (reference sequence).

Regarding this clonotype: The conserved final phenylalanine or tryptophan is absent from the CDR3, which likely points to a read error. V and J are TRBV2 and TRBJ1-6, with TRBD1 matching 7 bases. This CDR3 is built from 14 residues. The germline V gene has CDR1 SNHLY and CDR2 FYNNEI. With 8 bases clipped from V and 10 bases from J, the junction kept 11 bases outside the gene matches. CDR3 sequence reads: CASRQGGPRSPLHS. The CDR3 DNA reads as TGTGCCAGCCGTCAGGGGGGGCCTAGATCACCCCTCCACTCT.

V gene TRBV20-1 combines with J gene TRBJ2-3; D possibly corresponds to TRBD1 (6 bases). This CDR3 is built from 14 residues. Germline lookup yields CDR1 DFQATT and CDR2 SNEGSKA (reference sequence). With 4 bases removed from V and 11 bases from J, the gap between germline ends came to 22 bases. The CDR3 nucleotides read TGCAGTGCTACGGAAGGGGGTCCTTACAATGAGCAGTATTTT. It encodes CSATEGGPYNEQYF.

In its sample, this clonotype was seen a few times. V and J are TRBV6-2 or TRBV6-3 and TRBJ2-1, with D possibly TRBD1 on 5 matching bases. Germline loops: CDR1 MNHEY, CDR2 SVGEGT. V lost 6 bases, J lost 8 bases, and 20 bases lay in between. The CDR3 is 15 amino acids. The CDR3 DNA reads TGTGCCAGCAGGCAGACAGAGCGTCGATCGCATGAGCAGTTCTTC. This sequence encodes CASRQTERRSHEQFF.

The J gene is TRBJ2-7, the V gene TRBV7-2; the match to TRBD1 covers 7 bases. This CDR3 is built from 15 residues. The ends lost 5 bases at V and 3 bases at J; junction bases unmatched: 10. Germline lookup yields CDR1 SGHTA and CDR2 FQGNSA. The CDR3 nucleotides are TGTGCCAGCAGCCCCCAGACAGGGCCGAACTACGAGCAGTACTTC. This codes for CASSPQTGPNYEQYF.

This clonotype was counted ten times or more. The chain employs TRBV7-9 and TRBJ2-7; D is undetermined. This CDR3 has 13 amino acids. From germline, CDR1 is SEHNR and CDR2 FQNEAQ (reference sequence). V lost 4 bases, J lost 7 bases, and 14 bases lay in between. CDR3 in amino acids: CASSSRGPEEQYF. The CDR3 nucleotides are TGTGCCAGCAGCTCCCGAGGCCCCGAAGAGCAGTACTTC.

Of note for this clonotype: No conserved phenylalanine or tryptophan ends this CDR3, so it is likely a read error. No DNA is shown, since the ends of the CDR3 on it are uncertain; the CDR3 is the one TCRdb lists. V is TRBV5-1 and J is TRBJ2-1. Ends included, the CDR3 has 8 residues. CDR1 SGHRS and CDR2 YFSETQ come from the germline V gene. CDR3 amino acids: CASSLGAR.

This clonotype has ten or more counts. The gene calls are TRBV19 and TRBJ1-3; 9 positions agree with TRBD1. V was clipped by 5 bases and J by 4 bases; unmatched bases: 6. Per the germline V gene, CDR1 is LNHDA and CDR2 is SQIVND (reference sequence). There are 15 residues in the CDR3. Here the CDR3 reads CASSVLQGAGNTIYF. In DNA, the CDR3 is TGTGCCAGTAGTGTGTTACAGGGGGCCGGAAACACCATATATTTT.

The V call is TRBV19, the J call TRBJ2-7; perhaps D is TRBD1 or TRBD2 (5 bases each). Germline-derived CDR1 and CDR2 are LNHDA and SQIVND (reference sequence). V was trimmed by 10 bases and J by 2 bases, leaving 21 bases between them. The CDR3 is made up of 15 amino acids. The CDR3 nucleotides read TGTGCCACTAACCGGGACGCCGTTCGAACCTACGAGCAGTACTTC. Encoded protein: CATNRDAVRTYEQYF.

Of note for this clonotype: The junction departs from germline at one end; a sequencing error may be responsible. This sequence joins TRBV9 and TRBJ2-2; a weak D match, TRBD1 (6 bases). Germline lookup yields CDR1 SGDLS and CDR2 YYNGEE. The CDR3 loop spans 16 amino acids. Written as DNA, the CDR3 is TGTGCCAGCAGCCTCCGACAGGTCGTGAGCACCGGGGAGCCGTTTTTT. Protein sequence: CASSLRQVVSTGEPFF.

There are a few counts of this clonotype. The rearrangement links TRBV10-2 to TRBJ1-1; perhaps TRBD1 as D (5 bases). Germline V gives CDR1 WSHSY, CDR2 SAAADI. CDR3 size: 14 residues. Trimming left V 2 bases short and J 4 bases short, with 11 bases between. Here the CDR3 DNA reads TGCGCCAGCAGTGAGCAGGGCGGGAGCACTGAAGCTTTCTTT. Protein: CASSEQGGSTEAFF.

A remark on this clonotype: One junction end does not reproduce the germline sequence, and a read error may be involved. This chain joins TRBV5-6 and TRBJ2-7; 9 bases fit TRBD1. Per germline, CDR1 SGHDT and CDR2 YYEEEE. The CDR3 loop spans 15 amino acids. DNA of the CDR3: TGTGCCAGCAGCCTTGCCGGACAGGGGTCCTACGAGCAGTGCTTC. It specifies CASSLAGQGSYEQCF.

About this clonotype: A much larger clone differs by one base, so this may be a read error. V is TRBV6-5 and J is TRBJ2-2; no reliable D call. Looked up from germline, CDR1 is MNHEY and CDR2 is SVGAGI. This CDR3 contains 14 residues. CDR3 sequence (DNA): TGTGCCAGCAGTGTGCGTATATACACCGAGGAGCTGTTTTTT. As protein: CASSVRIYTEELFF.

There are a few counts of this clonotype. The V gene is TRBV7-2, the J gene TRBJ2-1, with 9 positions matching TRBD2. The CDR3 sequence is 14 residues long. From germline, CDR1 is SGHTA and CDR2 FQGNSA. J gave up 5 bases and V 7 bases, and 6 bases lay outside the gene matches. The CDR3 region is CASKVGTSNNEQFF. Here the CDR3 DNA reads TGTGCCAGCAAGGTCGGGACTAGCAACAATGAGCAGTTCTTC.

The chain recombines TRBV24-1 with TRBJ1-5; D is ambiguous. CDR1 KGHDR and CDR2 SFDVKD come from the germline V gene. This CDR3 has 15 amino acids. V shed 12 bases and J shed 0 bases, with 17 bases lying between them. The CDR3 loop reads CAYPSGKHSNQPQHF. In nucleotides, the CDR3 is TGTGCCTACCCTTCGGGGAAACATAGCAATCAGCCCCAGCATTTT.

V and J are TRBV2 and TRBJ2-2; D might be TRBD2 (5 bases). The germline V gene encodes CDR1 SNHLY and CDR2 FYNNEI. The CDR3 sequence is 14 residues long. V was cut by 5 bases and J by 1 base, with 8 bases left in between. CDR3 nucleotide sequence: TGTGCCAGCAGTAATGAGGGGAACACCGGGGAGCTGTTTTTT. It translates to CASSNEGNTGELFF.